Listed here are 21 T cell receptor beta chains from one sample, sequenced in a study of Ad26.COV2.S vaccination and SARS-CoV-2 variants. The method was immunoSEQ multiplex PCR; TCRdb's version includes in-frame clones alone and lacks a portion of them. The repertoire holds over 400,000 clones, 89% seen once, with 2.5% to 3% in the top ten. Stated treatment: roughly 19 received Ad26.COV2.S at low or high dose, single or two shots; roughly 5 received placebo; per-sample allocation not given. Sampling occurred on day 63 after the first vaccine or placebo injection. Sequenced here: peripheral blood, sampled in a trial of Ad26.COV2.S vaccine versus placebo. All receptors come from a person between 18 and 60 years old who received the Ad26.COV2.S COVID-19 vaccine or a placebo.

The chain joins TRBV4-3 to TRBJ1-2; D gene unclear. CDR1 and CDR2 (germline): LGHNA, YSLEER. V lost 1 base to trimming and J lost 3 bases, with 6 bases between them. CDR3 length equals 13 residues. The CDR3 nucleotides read TGCGCCAGCAGCCAAGTGCTCGACTATGGCTACACCTTC. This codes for CASSQVLDYGYTF.

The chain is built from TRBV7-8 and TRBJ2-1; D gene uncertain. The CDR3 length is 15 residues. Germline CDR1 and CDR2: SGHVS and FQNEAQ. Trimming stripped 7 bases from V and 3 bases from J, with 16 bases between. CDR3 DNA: TGTGCCAGCACCCTTTACGAGGTGAACTACAATGAGCAGTTCTTC. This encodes CASTLYEVNYNEQFF.

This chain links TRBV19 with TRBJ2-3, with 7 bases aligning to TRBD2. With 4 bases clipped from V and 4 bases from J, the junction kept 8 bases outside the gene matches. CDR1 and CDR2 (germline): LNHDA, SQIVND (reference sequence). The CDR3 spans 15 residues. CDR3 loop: CASSTVAGAADTQYF. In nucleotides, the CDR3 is TGTGCCAGTAGTACGGTGGCGGGAGCGGCAGATACGCAGTATTTT.

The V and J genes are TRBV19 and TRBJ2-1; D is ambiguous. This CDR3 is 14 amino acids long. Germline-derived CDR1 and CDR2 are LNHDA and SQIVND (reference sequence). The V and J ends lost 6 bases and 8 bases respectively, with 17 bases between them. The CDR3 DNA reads TGTGCCAGTAGCCCCCGTGGAGTCCTGGATGAGCAGTTCTTC. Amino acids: CASSPRGVLDEQFF.

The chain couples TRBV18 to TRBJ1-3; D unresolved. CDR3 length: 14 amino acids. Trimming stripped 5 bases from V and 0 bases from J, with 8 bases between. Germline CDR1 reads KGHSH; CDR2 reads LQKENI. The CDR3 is CASSIVASGNTIYF. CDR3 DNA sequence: TGTGCCAGCTCAATCGTTGCCTCTGGAAACACCATATATTTT.

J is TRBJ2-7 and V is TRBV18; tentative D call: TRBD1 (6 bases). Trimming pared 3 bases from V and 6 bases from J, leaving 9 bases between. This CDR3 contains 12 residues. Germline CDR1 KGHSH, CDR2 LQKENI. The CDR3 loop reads CASSPGAGEQYV. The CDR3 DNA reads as TGTGCCAGCTCACCGGGGGCCGGCGAGCAGTACGTC.

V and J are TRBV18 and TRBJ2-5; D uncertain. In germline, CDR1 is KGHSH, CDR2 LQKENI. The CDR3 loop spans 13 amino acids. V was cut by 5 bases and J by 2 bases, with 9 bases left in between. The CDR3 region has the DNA TGTGCCAGCTCAGAGGCTATACAAGAGACCCAGTACTTC. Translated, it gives CASSEAIQETQYF.

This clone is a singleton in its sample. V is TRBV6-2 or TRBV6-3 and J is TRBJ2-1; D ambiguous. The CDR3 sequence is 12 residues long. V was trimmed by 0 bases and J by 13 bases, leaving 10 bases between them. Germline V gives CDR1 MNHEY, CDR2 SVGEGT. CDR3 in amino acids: CASSYSGYLQFF. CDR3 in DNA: TGTGCCAGCAGTTACTCCGGTTACTTACAGTTCTTC.

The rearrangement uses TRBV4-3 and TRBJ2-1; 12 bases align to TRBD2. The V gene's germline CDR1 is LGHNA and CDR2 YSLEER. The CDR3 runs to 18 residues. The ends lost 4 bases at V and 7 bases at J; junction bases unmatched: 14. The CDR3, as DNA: TGCGCCAGCAGCCTAAAGTCTAGCGGGAGGGTCTTAAGGAATGAGCAGTTCTTC. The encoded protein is CASSLKSSGRVLRNEQFF.

The CDR3 spells CASNLGGDNQPQHF. The CDR3, as DNA: TGTGCCAGCAATTTAGGAGGGGACAATCAGCCCCAGCATTTT. This chain joins TRBV2 and TRBJ1-5; weak D call: TRBD1 (5 bases). CDR1 is SNHLY and CDR2 is FYNNEI in the germline V gene. The V gene lost 7 bases and the J gene lost 3 bases, with 13 bases spanning the gap. The CDR3 sequence is 14 residues long.

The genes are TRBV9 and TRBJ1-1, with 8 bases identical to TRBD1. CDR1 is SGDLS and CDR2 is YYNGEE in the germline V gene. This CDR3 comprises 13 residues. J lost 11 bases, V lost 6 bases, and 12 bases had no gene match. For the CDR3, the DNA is TGTGCCAGCACCTCGACTTTACAGGGGGAGGCTTTCTTT. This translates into CASTSTLQGEAFF.

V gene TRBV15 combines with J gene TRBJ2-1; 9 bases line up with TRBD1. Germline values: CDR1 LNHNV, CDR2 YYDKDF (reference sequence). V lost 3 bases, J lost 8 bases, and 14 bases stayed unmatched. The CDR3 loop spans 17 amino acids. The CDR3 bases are TGTGCCACCAGCAGTCCCTGGGGGACAGGGAGGTCCGATGAGCAGTTCTTC. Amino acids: CATSSPWGTGRSDEQFF.

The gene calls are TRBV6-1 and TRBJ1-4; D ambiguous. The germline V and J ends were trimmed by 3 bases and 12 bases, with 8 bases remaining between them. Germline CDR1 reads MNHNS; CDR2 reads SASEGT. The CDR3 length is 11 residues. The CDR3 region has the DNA TGTGCCAGCAGTGAGCGACGACAACTGTTTTTT. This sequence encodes CASSERRQLFF.

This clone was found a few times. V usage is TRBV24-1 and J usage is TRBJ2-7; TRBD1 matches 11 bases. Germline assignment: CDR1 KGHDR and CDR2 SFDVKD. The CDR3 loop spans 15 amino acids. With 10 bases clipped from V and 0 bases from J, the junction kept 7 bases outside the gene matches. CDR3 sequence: CATWDRGGYSYEQYF. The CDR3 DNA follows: TGTGCCACTTGGGACAGGGGGGGATACTCCTACGAGCAGTACTTC.

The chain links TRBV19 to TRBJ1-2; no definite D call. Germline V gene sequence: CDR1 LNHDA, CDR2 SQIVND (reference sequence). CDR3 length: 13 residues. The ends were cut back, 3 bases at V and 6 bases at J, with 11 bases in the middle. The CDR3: CASSMTRIDGYTF. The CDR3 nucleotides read TGTGCCAGTAGTATGACTCGGATCGATGGCTACACCTTC. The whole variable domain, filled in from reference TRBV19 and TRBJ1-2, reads DGGITQSPKYLFRKEGQNVTLSCEQNLNHDAMYWYRQDPGQGLRLIYYSQIVNDFQKGDIAEGYSVSREKKESFPLTVTSAQKNPTAFYLCASSMTRIDGYTFGSGTRLTVV.

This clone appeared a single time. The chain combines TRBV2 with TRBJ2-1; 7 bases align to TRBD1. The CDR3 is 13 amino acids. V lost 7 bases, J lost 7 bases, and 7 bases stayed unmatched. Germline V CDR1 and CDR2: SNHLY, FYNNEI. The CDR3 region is CASKKGGGNEQFF. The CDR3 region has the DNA TGTGCCAGCAAAAAAGGGGGCGGGAATGAGCAGTTCTTC.

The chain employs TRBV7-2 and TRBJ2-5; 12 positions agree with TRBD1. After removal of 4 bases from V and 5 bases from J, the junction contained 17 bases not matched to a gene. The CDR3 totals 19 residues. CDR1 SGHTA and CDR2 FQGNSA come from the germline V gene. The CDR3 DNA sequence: TGTGCCAGCAGCTCCCTCCGGGACAGGGGGCTGTGGGGTTGGGAGACCCAGTACTTC. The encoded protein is CASSSLRDRGLWGWETQYF. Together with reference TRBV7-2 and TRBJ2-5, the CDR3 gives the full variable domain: GAGVSQSPSNKVTEKGKDVELRCDPISGHTALYWYRQSLGQGLEFLIYFQGNSAPDKSGLPSDRFSAERTGGSVSTLTIQRTQQEDSAVYLCASSSLRDRGLWGWETQYFGPGTRLLVL.

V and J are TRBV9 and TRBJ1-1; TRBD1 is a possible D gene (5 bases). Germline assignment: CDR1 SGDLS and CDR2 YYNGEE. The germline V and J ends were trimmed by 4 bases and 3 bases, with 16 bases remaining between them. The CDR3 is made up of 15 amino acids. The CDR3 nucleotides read TGTGCCAGCAGCCCAACGATCCGGGGGGACACTGAAGCTTTCTTT. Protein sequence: CASSPTIRGDTEAFF.

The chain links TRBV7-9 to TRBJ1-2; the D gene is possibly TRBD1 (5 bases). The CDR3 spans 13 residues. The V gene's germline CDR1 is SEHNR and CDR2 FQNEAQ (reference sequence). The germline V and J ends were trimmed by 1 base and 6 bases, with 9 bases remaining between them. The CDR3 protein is CASSLGQGDGYTF. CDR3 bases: TGTGCCAGCAGCTTAGGTCAGGGTGATGGCTACACCTTC.

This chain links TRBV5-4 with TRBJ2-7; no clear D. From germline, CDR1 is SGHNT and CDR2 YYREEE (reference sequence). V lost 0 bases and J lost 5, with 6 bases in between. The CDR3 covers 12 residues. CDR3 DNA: TGTGCCAGCAGCTTGGCCACCAACGAGCAGTACTTC. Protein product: CASSLATNEQYF.

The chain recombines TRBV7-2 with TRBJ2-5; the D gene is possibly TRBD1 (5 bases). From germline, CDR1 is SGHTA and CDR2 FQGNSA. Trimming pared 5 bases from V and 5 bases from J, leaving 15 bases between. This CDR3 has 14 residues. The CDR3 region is CASSLGAGWETQYF. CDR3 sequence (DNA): TGTGCCAGCAGCCTAGGGGCCGGGTGGGAGACCCAGTACTTC.